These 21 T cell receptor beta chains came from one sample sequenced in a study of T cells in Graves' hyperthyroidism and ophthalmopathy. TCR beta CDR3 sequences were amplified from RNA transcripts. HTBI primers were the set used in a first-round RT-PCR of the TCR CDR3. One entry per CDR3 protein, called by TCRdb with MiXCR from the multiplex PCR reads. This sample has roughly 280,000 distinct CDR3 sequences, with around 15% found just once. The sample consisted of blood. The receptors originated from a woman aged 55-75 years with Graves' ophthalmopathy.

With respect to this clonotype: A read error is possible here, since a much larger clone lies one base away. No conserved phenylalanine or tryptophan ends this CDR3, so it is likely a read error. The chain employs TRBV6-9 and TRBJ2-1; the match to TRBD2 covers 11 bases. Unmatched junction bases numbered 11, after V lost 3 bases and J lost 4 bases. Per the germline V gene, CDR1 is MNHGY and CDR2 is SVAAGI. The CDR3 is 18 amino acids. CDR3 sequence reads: CASSYPLGTSGRYNEQFC. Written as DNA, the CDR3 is TGTGCCAGCAGTTACCCCCTTGGGACTAGCGGACGTTACAATGAGCAGTTCTGC.

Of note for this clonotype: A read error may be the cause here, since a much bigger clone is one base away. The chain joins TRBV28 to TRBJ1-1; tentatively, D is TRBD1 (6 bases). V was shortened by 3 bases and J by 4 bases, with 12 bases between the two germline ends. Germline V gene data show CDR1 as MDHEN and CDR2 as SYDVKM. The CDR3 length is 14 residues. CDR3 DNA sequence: TGTGCCAGCAGTTTCGGGGGCCCGAGCACTGAAGCTTTCTTT. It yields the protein CASSFGGPSTEAFF.

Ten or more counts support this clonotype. The CDR3 is CASSSGFLETQYF. The CDR3 region has the DNA TGTGCCAGCAGCTCAGGGTTTTTGGAGACCCAGTACTTC. V gene TRBV7-9 combines with J gene TRBJ2-5, with D perhaps TRBD1 (5 bases). V dropped 4 bases and J dropped 5 bases, with 11 bases sitting between them. The germline V gene has CDR1 SEHNR and CDR2 FQNEAQ (reference sequence). This CDR3 comprises 13 residues.

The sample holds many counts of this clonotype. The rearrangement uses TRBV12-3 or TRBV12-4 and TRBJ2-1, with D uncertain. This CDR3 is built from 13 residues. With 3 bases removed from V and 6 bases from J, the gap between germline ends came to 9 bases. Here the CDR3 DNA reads TGTGCCAGCAGTTTTGTGCCAGTCAATGAGCAGTTCTTC. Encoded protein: CASSFVPVNEQFF.

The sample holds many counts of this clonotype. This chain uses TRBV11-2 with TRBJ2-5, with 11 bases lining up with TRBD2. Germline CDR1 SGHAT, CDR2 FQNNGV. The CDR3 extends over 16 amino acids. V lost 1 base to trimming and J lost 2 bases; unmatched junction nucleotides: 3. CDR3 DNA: TGTGCCAGCAGCTTAGTTGTAGCGGGGGGGCAAGAGACCCAGTACTTC. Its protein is CASSLVVAGGQETQYF.

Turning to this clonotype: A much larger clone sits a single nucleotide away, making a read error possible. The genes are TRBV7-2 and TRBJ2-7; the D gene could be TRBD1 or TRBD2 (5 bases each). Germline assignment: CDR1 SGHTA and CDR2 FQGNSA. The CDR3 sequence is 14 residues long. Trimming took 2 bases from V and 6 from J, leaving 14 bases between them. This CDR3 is CASSLYRGPLEQYF. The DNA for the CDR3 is TGTGCCAGCAGCTTATATCGGGGCCCGCTCGAGCAGTACTTC.

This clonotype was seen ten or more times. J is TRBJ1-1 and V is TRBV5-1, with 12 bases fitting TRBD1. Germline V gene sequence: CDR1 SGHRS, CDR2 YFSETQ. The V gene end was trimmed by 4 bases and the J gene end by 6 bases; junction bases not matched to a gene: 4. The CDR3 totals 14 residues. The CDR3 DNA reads TGCGCCAGCAGCGAGGGGACAGGGGGCTCTGAAGCTTTCTTT. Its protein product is CASSEGTGGSEAFF.

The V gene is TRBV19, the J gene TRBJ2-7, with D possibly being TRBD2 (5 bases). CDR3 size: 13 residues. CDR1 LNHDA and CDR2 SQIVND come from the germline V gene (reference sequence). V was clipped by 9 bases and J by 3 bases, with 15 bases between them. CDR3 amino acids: CASTPRGFYEQYF. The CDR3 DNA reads TGTGCCAGCACCCCCCGGGGTTTCTACGAGCAGTACTTC.

This chain's CDR3 is CASSVWGDNEQFF. CDR3 in DNA: TGTGCCAGCAGCGTATGGGGGGACAATGAGCAGTTCTTC. The chain recombines TRBV9 with TRBJ2-1, with D perhaps TRBD2 (6 bases). Deletions cut 1 base from V and 5 bases from J, with 7 bases between. This CDR3 contains 13 residues. The germline V gene encodes CDR1 SGDLS and CDR2 YYNGEE.

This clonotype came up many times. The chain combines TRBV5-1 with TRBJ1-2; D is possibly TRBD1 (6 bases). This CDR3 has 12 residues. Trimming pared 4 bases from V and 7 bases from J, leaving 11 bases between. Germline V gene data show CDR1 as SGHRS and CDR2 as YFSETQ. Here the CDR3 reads CASSDQGFGYTF. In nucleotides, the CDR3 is TGCGCCAGCAGCGATCAGGGGTTTGGCTACACCTTC.

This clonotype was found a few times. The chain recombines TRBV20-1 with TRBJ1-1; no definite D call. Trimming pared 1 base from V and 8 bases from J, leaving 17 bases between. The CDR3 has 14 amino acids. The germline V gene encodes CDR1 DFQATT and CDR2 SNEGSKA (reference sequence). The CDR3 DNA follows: TGCAGTGCTAGAGGTCTCGGATTCAGCCGGGAAGCTTTCTTT. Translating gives CSARGLGFSREAFF.

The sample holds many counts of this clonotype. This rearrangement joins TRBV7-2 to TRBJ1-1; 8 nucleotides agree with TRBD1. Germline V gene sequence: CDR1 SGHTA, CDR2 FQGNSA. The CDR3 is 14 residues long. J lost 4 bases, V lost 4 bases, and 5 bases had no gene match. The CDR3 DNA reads TGTGCCAGCAGCTACTTACAGGGGGTCACTGAAGCTTTCTTT. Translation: CASSYLQGVTEAFF.

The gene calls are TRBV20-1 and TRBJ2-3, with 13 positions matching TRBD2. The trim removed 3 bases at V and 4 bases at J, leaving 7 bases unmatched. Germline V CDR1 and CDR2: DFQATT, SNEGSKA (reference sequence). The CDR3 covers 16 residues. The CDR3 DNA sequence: TGCAGTGCTAGTGGACTAGCGGGAGTTTATGCAGATACGCAGTATTTT. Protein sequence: CSASGLAGVYADTQYF.

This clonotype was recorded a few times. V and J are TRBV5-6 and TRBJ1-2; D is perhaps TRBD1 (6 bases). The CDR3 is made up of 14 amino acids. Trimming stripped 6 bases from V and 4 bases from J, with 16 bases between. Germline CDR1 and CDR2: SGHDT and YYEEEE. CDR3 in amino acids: CASTQRRTAYGYTF. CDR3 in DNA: TGTGCCAGCACTCAAAGGCGGACAGCCTATGGCTACACCTTC.

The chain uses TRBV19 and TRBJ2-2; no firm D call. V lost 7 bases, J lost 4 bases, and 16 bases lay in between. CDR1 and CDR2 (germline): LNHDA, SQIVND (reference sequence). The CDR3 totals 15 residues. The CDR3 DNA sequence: TGTGCCAGTAATACCCCAGGCCTGTCCACCGGGGAGCTGTTTTTT. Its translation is CASNTPGLSTGELFF.

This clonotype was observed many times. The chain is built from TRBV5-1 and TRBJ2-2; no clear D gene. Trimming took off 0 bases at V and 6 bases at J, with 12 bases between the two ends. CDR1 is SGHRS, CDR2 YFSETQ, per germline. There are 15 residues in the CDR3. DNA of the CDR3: TGCGCCAGCAGCTTGGGTGTTGTTGGACCCGGGGAGCTGTTTTTT. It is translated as CASSLGVVGPGELFF. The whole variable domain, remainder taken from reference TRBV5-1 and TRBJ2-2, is KAGVTQTPRYLIKTRGQQVTLSCSPISGHRSVSWYQQTPGQGLQFLFEYFSETQRNKGNFPGRFSGRQFSNSRSEMNVSTLELGDSALYLCASSLGVVGPGELFFGEGSRLTVL.

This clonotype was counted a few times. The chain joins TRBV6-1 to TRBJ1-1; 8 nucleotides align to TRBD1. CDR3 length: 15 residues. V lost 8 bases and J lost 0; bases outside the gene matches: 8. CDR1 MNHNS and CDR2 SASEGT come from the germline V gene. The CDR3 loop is CASADRENMNTEAFF. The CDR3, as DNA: TGTGCCAGCGCGGACAGGGAAAATATGAACACTGAAGCTTTCTTT.

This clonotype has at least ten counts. The CDR3 DNA is TGTGCCAGCAGCTTAGAGGGGACAGTTATTGAAGCTTTCTTT. This sequence encodes CASSLEGTVIEAFF. The chain employs TRBV7-2 and TRBJ1-1; 7 nucleotides line up with TRBD1. With 1 base clipped from V and 7 bases from J, the junction kept 6 bases outside the gene matches. This CDR3 spans 14 amino acids. Germline V gene sequence: CDR1 SGHTA, CDR2 FQGNSA.

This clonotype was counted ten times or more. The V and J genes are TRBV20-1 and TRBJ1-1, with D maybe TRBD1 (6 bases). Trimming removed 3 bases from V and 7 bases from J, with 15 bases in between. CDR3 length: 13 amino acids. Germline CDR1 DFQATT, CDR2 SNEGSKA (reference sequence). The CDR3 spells CSARGTPTLEAFF. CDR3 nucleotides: TGCAGTGCTAGGGGGACACCCACCCTTGAAGCTTTCTTT.

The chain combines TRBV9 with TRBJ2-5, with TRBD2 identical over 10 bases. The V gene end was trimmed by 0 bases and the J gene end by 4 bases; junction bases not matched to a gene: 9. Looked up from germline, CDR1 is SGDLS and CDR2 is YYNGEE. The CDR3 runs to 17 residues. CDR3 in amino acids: CASSVGASGSLGETQYF. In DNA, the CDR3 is TGTGCCAGCAGCGTAGGGGCTAGCGGGAGTTTGGGAGAGACCCAGTACTTC. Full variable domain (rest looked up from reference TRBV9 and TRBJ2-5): DSGVTQTPKHLITATGQRVTLRCSPRSGDLSVYWYQQSLDQGLQFLIQYYNGEERAKGNILERFSAQQFPDLHSELNLSSLELGDSALYFCASSVGASGSLGETQYFGPGTRLLVL.

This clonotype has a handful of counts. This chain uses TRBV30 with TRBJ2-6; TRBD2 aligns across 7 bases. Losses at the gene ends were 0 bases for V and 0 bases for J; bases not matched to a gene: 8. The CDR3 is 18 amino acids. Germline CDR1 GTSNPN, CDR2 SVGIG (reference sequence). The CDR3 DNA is TGTGCCTGGAGTGTACTCGGGGGGATTGACTCTGGGGCCAACGTCCTGACTTTC. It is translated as CAWSVLGGIDSGANVLTF.